Listed below are T cell receptor beta chains from one sample, sequenced in a study of response to subunit inactivated influenza vaccine. TCRdb reprocessed the RT-PCR reads via MiXCR and lists one record per CDR3 protein. The top ten clones hold under 15% of a sample with 400,000 to 650,000 distinct CDR3 sequences, under 8.5% of them seen once. This sample comprised PBMCs from blood, obtained less than 30 months after vaccination. The receptors shown here come from a man between 50 and 75 years old who received an inactivated influenza vaccine. Each CDR3 is given with its conserved first and last residue. The D gene is left open where the match is weak. Clone size appears in some rows only: once, few, many, or a class for an expanded clone.

-	TRBV28	few	TRBJ2-3	TGTGCCAGCAGTTTAGGTCTCATAACTAGCACAGATACGCAGTATTTT	CASSLGLITSTDTQYF
-	TRBV7-2	many	TRBJ1-5	TGTGCCAGCAGCTTAAGGTCCCAGCCCCAGCATTTT	CASSLRSQPQHF
-	TRBV29-1	many	TRBJ1-1	TGCAGCGCAGGGATGAACACTGAAGCTTTCTTT	CSAGMNTEAFF
-	TRBV18	few	TRBJ2-1	TGTGCCAGCTCACCTGGACCTTCCTCCTACAATGAGCAGTTCTTC	CASSPGPSSYNEQFF
TRBD1	TRBV18	-	TRBJ2-2	TGTGCCAGCTCACCGGGGACAGGGCCATCCGGGGAGCTGTTTTTT	CASSPGTGPSGELFF
TRBD1	TRBV5-1	many	TRBJ1-1	TGCGCCAGCAGCTTGGGGTCAGGGGGTGCGGGTGAAGCTTTCTTT	CASSLGSGGAGEAFF
-	TRBV4-3	-	TRBJ2-1	TGCGCCAGCAGCCAAGGGGCTGGGATTGAGCAGTTCTTC	CASSQGAGIEQFF
TRBD1	TRBV12-3/TRBV12-4	many	TRBJ2-5	TGTGCCAGCAGTTCGACAGGGTCCGGCGAGACCCAGTACTTC	CASSSTGSGETQYF
-	TRBV9	-	TRBJ2-2	TGTGCCAGCAACGTGGGGGCGGGGCCGGGGACCGGGGAGCTGTTTTTT	CASNVGAGPGTGELFF
-	TRBV21-1	many	TRBJ2-5	TGTGCCAGCAGCGGGGGGGCCCTTCGAAAAGAGACCCAGTACTTC	CASSGGALRKETQYF
-	TRBV9	many	TRBJ2-5	TGTGCCAGCAGCCCCCATGGGTACCAAGAGACCCAGTACTTC	CASSPHGYQETQYF
-	TRBV10-3	few	TRBJ2-5	TGTGCCATCAGTGTAGAGTACCAAGAGACCCAGTACTTC	CAISVEYQETQYF
-	TRBV12-3/TRBV12-4	many	TRBJ2-3	TGTGCCAGCAGGCGCGATGGTACAGATACGCAGTATTTT	CASRRDGTDTQYF
-	TRBV7-3	few	TRBJ1-1	TGTGCCAGCAGCCTCCCGGGACACGGGCGAACTGAAGCTTTCTTT	CASSLPGHGRTEAFF
-	TRBV30	-	TRBJ2-5	TGTGCCTGGAGTCCGGGGCGAGGAGAGACCCAGTACTTC	CAWSPGRGETQYF
-	TRBV6-5	-	TRBJ2-1	TGTGCCAGCAGTTACTCCGAGGGTCTAGGCAATGAGCAGTTCTTC	CASSYSEGLGNEQFF
-	TRBV15	-	TRBJ1-5	TGTGCCACCAGCAGAGCTGGTAATCAGCCCCAGCATTTT	CATSRAGNQPQHF
TRBD1	TRBV4-3	-	TRBJ2-3	TGCGCCAGCAGCCAAGATCTCGGACAGGGGACAGATACGCAGTATTTT	CASSQDLGQGTDTQYF
TRBD1	TRBV24-1	-	TRBJ2-3	TGTGCCACCAGGGGGGACAGGGGGAGAGCAGATACGCAGTATTTT	CATRGDRGRADTQYF
-	TRBV12-3/TRBV12-4	-	TRBJ2-6	TGTGCCAGCAGTTTACCGTTAGGGTTGGGTGGGGCCAACGTCCTGACTTTC	CASSLPLGLGGANVLTF
TRBD2	TRBV7-9	-	TRBJ2-3	TGTGCCAGCAGCTTAAAAGCGGGAGATCGGGATACGCAGTATTTT	CASSLKAGDRDTQYF
-	TRBV5-1	-	TRBJ2-1	TGCGCCAGCAGCTTGACACAGGGCTACAATGAGCAGTTCTTC	CASSLTQGYNEQFF
-	TRBV29-1	-	TRBJ2-5	TGCAGCGTCAAATCGGCAGGGAAACAAGAGACCCAGTACTTC	CSVKSAGKQETQYF
TRBD2	TRBV20-1	many	TRBJ2-7	TGCAGTGCTAGTCGCTCTTGGGAGGGCTACGAGCAGTACTTC	CSASRSWEGYEQYF
-	TRBV27	-	TRBJ2-2	TGTGCCAGCAAAGTGGGCTCGGGGCCACTGAACACCGGGGAGCTGTTTTTT	CASKVGSGPLNTGELFF
-	TRBV18	few	TRBJ2-5	TGTGCCAGCTCGCTAGCGATCCAAGAGACCCAGTACTTC	CASSLAIQETQYF
TRBD2	TRBV7-2	many	TRBJ2-1	TGTGCCAGCAGTACCGCGGGGGTAGCCCACAATGAGCAGTTCTTC	CASSTAGVAHNEQFF
-	TRBV28	few	TRBJ2-2	TGTGCCAGCAGTTTTCCCGGGGACGCGGGTTCGGCTAGGCGGGTCGGGGAGCTGTTTTTT	CASSFPGDAGSARRVGELFF
-	TRBV18	-	TRBJ2-1	TGTGCCAGCTCACCAAGGCTTGGGGAGCAGTTCTTC	CASSPRLGEQFF
-	TRBV11-2	few	TRBJ2-3	TGTGCCAGCAGCTTAGAGGTCTCCTACACAGATACGCAGTATTTT	CASSLEVSYTDTQYF
TRBD2	TRBV3-1	-	TRBJ2-3	TGTGCCAGCAGCCAAGATAGGTTTCTAGCGGGGGGAAGAGGACGGATGGATACGCAGTATTTT	CASSQDRFLAGGRGRMDTQYF
TRBD2	TRBV4-2	-	TRBJ2-4	TGTGCCAGCAGCCAAGAAATAGCGGGGGGACTCCTAGCCAAAAACATTCAGTACTTC	CASSQEIAGGLLAKNIQYF
TRBD1	TRBV20-1	few	TRBJ2-3	TGCAGTGCTACGGTCAGGGGGCCCACAGATACGCAGTATTTT	CSATVRGPTDTQYF
-	TRBV20-1	-	TRBJ1-5	TGCAGCTTGACAGGAAATGGGCAGCCCCAGCATTTT	CSLTGNGQPQHF
-	TRBV6-1	-	TRBJ2-1	TGTGCCAGCAGTCCCCGCCCCTACAATGAGCAGTTCTTC	CASSPRPYNEQFF
-	TRBV12-3/TRBV12-4	many	TRBJ1-5	TGTGCCAGCAGCCCCGGGACCTCCAATCAGCCCCAGCATTTT	CASSPGTSNQPQHF
-	TRBV6-1	few	TRBJ1-3	TGTGCCAGCAGGGACGGCACCTCTGGAAACACCATATATTTT	CASRDGTSGNTIYF
-	TRBV6-2/TRBV6-3	many	TRBJ2-1	TGTGCCAGCAGAACAAAAACTGTGCCCAGTATTGGAAGCTCCTACAATGAGCAGTTCTTC	CASRTKTVPSIGSSYNEQFF
-	TRBV19	few	TRBJ2-7	TGTGCCAGTACCAGGCAGGTCTCCTACGAGCAGTACTTC	CASTRQVSYEQYF
-	TRBV7-2	few	TRBJ2-5	TGTGCCAGCAGCCCACTGTCCCAAGAGACCCAGTACTTC	CASSPLSQETQYF
-	TRBV20-1	few	TRBJ2-4	TGCAGTGCTAGTGAAGGGACGGCGGCCAAAAACATTCAGTACTTC	CSASEGTAAKNIQYF
-	TRBV3-1	many	TRBJ2-1	TGTGCCAGCAGCCAACAGGGTTCCTACAATGAGCAGTTCTTC	CASSQQGSYNEQFF
-	TRBV6-6	-	TRBJ2-5	TGTGCCAGCAGTCATTCCTCCGCGACCCAGTACTTC	CASSHSSATQYF
-	TRBV5-1	-	TRBJ2-7	TGCGCCAGCAGCTTAGGGCAGGGTCATTTATACGAGCAGTACTTC	CASSLGQGHLYEQYF
TRBD1	TRBV6-2/TRBV6-3	few	TRBJ1-1	TGTGCCAGCACCCCGGGACAGGGCACTGAAGCTTTCTTT	CASTPGQGTEAFF
-	TRBV20-1	-	TRBJ2-1	TGCAGTGCTAGAGATATCGGGAGCTACAATGAGCAGTTCTTC	CSARDIGSYNEQFF
-	TRBV20-1	few	TRBJ2-7	TGCAGTGCGGGTGGCGTAACCTACGAGCAGTACTTC	CSAGGVTYEQYF
-	TRBV29-1	many	TRBJ2-2	TGCAGCGTGAAACGGGACTTAGACACCGGGGAGCTGTTTTTT	CSVKRDLDTGELFF
-	TRBV27	many	TRBJ2-5	TGTGCCAGCAGCTTTACTGGGCTCCAAGAGACCCAGTACTTC	CASSFTGLQETQYF
-	TRBV4-3	many	TRBJ2-1	TGCGCCAGCAGCCAAGGAGGTAGTAGATATGAGCAGTTCTTC	CASSQGGSRYEQFF
-	TRBV12-3/TRBV12-4	many	TRBJ2-1	TGTGCCAGCAGCCACGGTAGCTCCTACAATGAGCAGTTCTTC	CASSHGSSYNEQFF
TRBD1	TRBV29-1	-	TRBJ2-1	TGCAGCGTTTCCCGGGACAGCAACAATGAGCAGTTCTTC	CSVSRDSNNEQFF
TRBD2	TRBV6-2/TRBV6-3	-	TRBJ2-5	TGTGCCAGCACCGTAGCGGGAGAAGAGACCCAGTACTTC	CASTVAGEETQYF
TRBD1	TRBV9	-	TRBJ1-3	TGTGCCAGCAGCGCTCTACAGGGGACAGGAAACACCATATATTTT	CASSALQGTGNTIYF
-	TRBV12-3/TRBV12-4	-	TRBJ1-2	TGTGCCAGCAGCATCATTTTGTCCGGGACACCCTATGGCTACACCTTC	CASSIILSGTPYGYTF
TRBD2	TRBV5-1	many	TRBJ2-5	TGCGCCAGCAGACCCCTAGCGGGGCAAGAGACCCAGTACTTC	CASRPLAGQETQYF
TRBD1	TRBV20-1	-	TRBJ1-2	TGCAGTGCTAGTCGCGGACAGGCGCACTATGGCTACACCTTC	CSASRGQAHYGYTF